This note documents a single T cell receptor (beta chain) sequence. Its antigen target is currently unknown. The sample holds no much larger clone one base away, and base qualities are not on file. Donors were healthy HIV-negative adults with no recently reported acute infections or vaccinations. Only Caucasian adults living in Nashville, Tennessee, USA were represented among the donors. CD4+ T cells were enriched by magnetic negative selection, after which naive cells were positively selected on CD45RA and the negative fraction was taken as the memory subset. After blood collection by leukapheresis, PBMCs were isolated using Ficoll-Histopaque density gradient centrifugation and then cryopreserved in the vapor phase of liquid nitrogen. Analytical flow cytometry was used to check the purity and quantity of every magnetically sorted T cell population. Genomic DNA was isolated from each sorted fraction and quantified by UV absorbance on a Nanodrop 2000c.

This sample is part of a study of shared clonotypes between healthy human individuals (dated by TCRdb to about 2020). With respect to the entire study: Two women and a few men aged 18 to 49 years were included in the cohort. For each donor, CD4 naive and CD4 memory were each given three plates, CD8 naive was given two plates, and CD8 memory was given one plate. Blood TCR repertoires of roughly five healthy adults were deeply sequenced to estimate repertoire size and the extent of clonotype sharing between individuals. Libraries were prepared and TCR repertoires were sequenced by different laboratories using diverse techniques, in order to increase sequencing depth and limit assay-specific biases. Between about 0.8 and 9 billion PBMCs per donor were obtained by leukapheresis. Results the study describes overall, beyond this receptor: Sharing across a handful of donors was observed for around 5% of naive CD4, over 3% of naive CD8, over 2% of memory CD4, and around 0.4% of memory CD8 clonotypes. Naive subsets generally had larger estimated clonotype richness than memory subsets. Clonotypes shared by all four sorted-subset donors showed higher generation probabilities than non-shared clonotypes. Sampling was restricted to blood, and TCR repertoires in tissues likely differ from the TCR repertoires found in blood. Pairwise subsampling indicated that sequencing depth was expected to affect the degree of clonotype sharing among donors. Because the study included only a small number of donors, the genetic and exposure-history diversity represented was limited. Even with the large sequencing depth, rarefaction of the sorted-subset datasets indicated that sequencing was incomplete.

The V and J ends are trimmed by 4 bases and 0 bases, leaving 11 bases between them. Its CDR3 holds 15 amino acids, cysteine through phenylalanine. Only the CDR3 DNA stays, 45 bases, in frame from base 1. From a lookup of the germline V gene (reference sequence), CDR1 and CDR2 are MNHEY and SMNVEV. Using the deep immunoSEQ assay, multiplex PCR amplified TCR CDR3 regions from genomic DNA. For each cell subset, the extracted genomic DNA was distributed evenly across all wells of several immunoSEQ 96-well plates, and each plate served as one replicate. For sorted subsets, each replicate PCR was loaded with approximately 0.2 ug genomic DNA, equivalent to approximately 33,000 T cell genomes. Purified libraries were quantified with a Qubit 3.0 fluorometer, sized on a Bioanalyzer 2100, and re-quantified with the KAPA Library Quantification kit. Each immunoSEQ 96-well plate was sequenced on its own single-read 150-cycle Illumina NextSeq 550 flow cell. On the study's bioinformatics: The immunoSEQ output contained only junctional sequences without quality scores, so filtering could not match that applied to full-length reads. Sequences were annotated with PyIR, a Python wrapper for IgBLAST v1.9, using IMGT germline references to assign V/J genes and CDR3. Reads were removed for weak V/J assignments (E-value above 1e-6), missing CDR3, stop codons, out-of-frame junctions, or ambiguous translated residues. V3J clonotypes were defined as sequences sharing an identical inferred V gene, J gene, and CDR3 amino acid sequence. Percentage overlap between repertoires was calculated by dividing the number of shared unique clonotypes by the size of the smaller repertoire. Richness of each repertoire was evaluated using RTK rarefaction, the Chao1 estimator, and Recon v2.1 estimates of unobserved clonotypes. Generation probabilities for all TCRbeta clonotypes obtained by the gDNA method from a handful of donors were computed using OLGA. TCRdb took this table from immuneACCESS and kept in-frame rearrangements with V and J called. Such tables lack part of the clones; where checked against another copy, unresolved V genes explain under half of the gap, and the rest is unexplained. That table furnishes V, J and clone size, whereas the DNA furnished D and trimming. Recorded for this sample are 600,000 to 800,000 clones; about two thirds of them occurred a single time. The top ten constitute 1.8% of the sample.

The specimen sequenced was memory CD4+ T cells sorted from blood. The sample's cell subset or site label, in plain terms: CD45RA-negative fraction. This receptor chain uses TRBV27 and TRBJ2-3; the D region possibly corresponds to TRBD2 (6 bases align). This receptor was obtained from a woman in her twenties or thirties in good health. The DNA sequence is as follows: TGTGCCAGCAGTTGGCTTAGCGGTAGCACAGATACGCAGTATTTT. Its product reads: CASSWLSGSTDTQYF.